The 15 T cell receptor beta chains below were found in one sample sequenced in a study of shared clonotypes between healthy human individuals. Sequenced by immunoSEQ multiplex PCR; TCRdb stores in-frame clones only, minus some. The data contain about 2,200,000 clones, about 92% of them seen just once; the ten biggest clones take up about 1.5%. CD45RO-negative CD8 cells positively selected for CCR7 made up the naive population, which excluded terminally differentiated effector memory CD45RA+ cells. The specimen sequenced was naive CD8+ T cells from PBMCs. These receptors all stem from a man in his late teens or twenties in good health. Some clones in this sample may be carry-over from other donors' samples.

This rearrangement joins TRBV11-1 to TRBJ2-1; tentatively, D is TRBD2 (5 bases). CDR3 length: 17 residues. Trimming cost V 1 base and J 2 bases, with 15 bases left between them. Per the germline V gene, CDR1 is SGHAT and CDR2 is FQDESV (reference sequence). In nucleotides, the CDR3 is TGTGCCAGCAGCTTAGTGGTAGGGAGAGAACCCTACAATGAGCAGTTCTTC. This codes for CASSLVVGREPYNEQFF.

The rearrangement links TRBV7-9 to TRBJ2-7; D perhaps matches TRBD1 (5 bases). The CDR3 is 15 amino acids. CDR1 and CDR2 (germline): SEHNR, FQNEAQ (reference sequence). The germline V and J ends were trimmed by 1 base and 0 bases, with 10 bases remaining between them. CDR3 DNA: TGTGCCAGCAGCTTAGAGGGGCTCAGCTCCTACGAGCAGTACTTC. Residues: CASSLEGLSSYEQYF. The entire variable domain, with the rest obtained from reference TRBV7-9 and TRBJ2-7, is as follows: DTGVSQNPRHKITKRGQNVTFRCDPISEHNRLYWYRQTLGQGPEFLTYFQNEAQLEKSRLLSDRFSAERPKGSFSTLEIQRTEQGDSAMYLCASSLEGLSSYEQYFGPGTRLTVT.

This clone has only one observation. This CDR3 is CASSHTGRAYEQYF. Written as DNA, the CDR3 is TGCGCCAGCAGCCATACTGGGAGGGCCTACGAGCAGTACTTC. This chain connects TRBV4-1 to TRBJ2-7; TRBD2 agrees at 7 bases. Germline V gene lookup returns CDR1 MGHRA and CDR2 YSYEKL. Trimming at V came to 3 bases and at J to 2 bases, leaving 4 bases not matched to a gene. This CDR3 is built from 14 residues.

A note on this clone: Other DNA sequences from this sample encode an identical CDR3 as well. This chain uses TRBV29-1 with TRBJ2-1; weak D call: TRBD1 (5 bases). V was trimmed by 5 bases and J by 4 bases, leaving 12 bases between them. Germline values: CDR1 SQVTM, CDR2 ANQGSEA. The CDR3 has 13 amino acids. The CDR3 reads CSVRLAGYNEQFF. For the CDR3, the DNA is TGCAGCGTTCGATTGGCAGGGTACAATGAGCAGTTCTTC.

This chain connects TRBV7-9 to TRBJ2-5; 9 bases match TRBD2. CDR1 and CDR2 from the germline V gene are SEHNR and FQNEAQ (reference sequence). The CDR3 has 18 residues. V lost 5 bases to trimming and J lost 2 bases; unmatched junction nucleotides: 15. DNA for the CDR3: TGTGCCAGCAGCGATGGTGCGAGACTAGCGGCCCAACAAGAGACCCAGTACTTC. Translation gives CASSDGARLAAQQETQYF. Together with reference TRBV7-9 and TRBJ2-5, the CDR3 gives the full variable domain: DTGVSQNPRHKITKRGQNVTFRCDPISEHNRLYWYRQTLGQGPEFLTYFQNEAQLEKSRLLSDRFSAERPKGSFSTLEIQRTEQGDSAMYLCASSDGARLAAQQETQYFGPGTRLLVL.

This clone appeared a single time. The J gene is TRBJ2-5, the V gene TRBV19; D unresolved. In germline, CDR1 is LNHDA, CDR2 SQIVND (reference sequence). The CDR3 loop spans 16 amino acids. V was pared by 1 base and J by 2 bases, with 14 bases between. DNA for the CDR3: TGTGCCAGTAGTATAGCCCACGGCGGAGAGCAAGAGACCCAGTACTTC. It translates to CASSIAHGGEQETQYF.

This chain links TRBV27 with TRBJ2-1; D might be TRBD1 (5 bases). V lost 1 base to trimming and J lost 2 bases, with 12 bases between them. Germline V lookup: CDR1 MNHEY, CDR2 SMNVEV (reference sequence). This CDR3 is built from 16 residues. CDR3 residues: CASSLWAGRPYNEQFF. CDR3 coding DNA: TGTGCCAGCAGTTTATGGGCAGGGCGACCCTACAATGAGCAGTTCTTC.

Concerning this clone: Distinct nucleotide sequences in the sample also encode this CDR3. This chain uses TRBV5-1 with TRBJ2-2; D is uncertain. The germline V and J ends were trimmed by 2 bases and 6 bases, with 2 bases remaining between them. The CDR3 loop spans 11 amino acids. Per the germline V gene, CDR1 is SGHRS and CDR2 is YFSETQ. For the CDR3, the DNA is TGCGCCAGCAGCTTAGCCGGGGAGCTGTTTTTT. Translating it yields CASSLAGELFF. The full variable domain, in which reference TRBV5-1 and TRBJ2-2 provide the parts outside the CDR3, is KAGVTQTPRYLIKTRGQQVTLSCSPISGHRSVSWYQQTPGQGLQFLFEYFSETQRNKGNFPGRFSGRQFSNSRSEMNVSTLELGDSALYLCASSLAGELFFGEGSRLTVL.

This sequence joins TRBV5-1 and TRBJ1-1; 8 nucleotides align to TRBD1. Germline CDR1 and CDR2: SGHRS and YFSETQ. CDR3 length equals 14 residues. V gave up 3 bases and J gave up 4 bases; unmatched junction bases: 5. The CDR3 DNA reads TGCGCCAGCAGCTCCCCGGGACAGGTCACTGAAGCTTTCTTT. Its translation is CASSSPGQVTEAFF. Filled out from reference TRBV5-1 and TRBJ1-1, the complete variable domain reads KAGVTQTPRYLIKTRGQQVTLSCSPISGHRSVSWYQQTPGQGLQFLFEYFSETQRNKGNFPGRFSGRQFSNSRSEMNVSTLELGDSALYLCASSSPGQVTEAFFGQGTRLTVV.

In regard to this clone: This sample also contains other DNA sequences that code for the same CDR3. The chain employs TRBV27 and TRBJ1-1, with 8 bases lining up with TRBD1. The V segment lost 6 bases and the J segment 3 bases; nucleotides outside the gene matches: 3. The CDR3 totals 13 residues. Germline V gene lookup returns CDR1 MNHEY and CDR2 SMNVEV (reference sequence). The CDR3 loop is CASSPTGDTEAFF. The CDR3 region has the DNA TGTGCCAGCAGCCCGACAGGGGACACTGAAGCTTTCTTT.

This clone was detected only once. The J gene is TRBJ1-5, the V gene TRBV27, with TRBD1 identical over 8 bases. V was clipped by 5 bases and J by 5 bases; unmatched bases: 14. This CDR3 has 17 amino acids. Germline V lookup: CDR1 MNHEY, CDR2 SMNVEV (reference sequence). In DNA form, the CDR3 reads TGTGCCAGCAGTCCCCGGACAGGGCCTTACGAAGATCAGCCCCAGCATTTT. It encodes CASSPRTGPYEDQPQHF.

The rearrangement joins TRBV5-3 to TRBJ1-2, with no clear D. TRBV5-3 is designated an ORF whose function remains uncertain. Trimming cost V 4 bases and J 7 bases, with 26 bases left between them. The CDR3 contains 17 residues. The CDR3 DNA is TGTGCCAGAAGCCTCTCCTCGGCCGGGGAATCGGCTTTTGGCTACACCTTC. It is translated as CARSLSSAGESAFGYTF.

The chain combines TRBV27 with TRBJ2-7; TRBD1 aligns across 12 bases. Germline CDR1 and CDR2: MNHEY and SMNVEV (reference sequence). The CDR3 is 17 amino acids. V shed 4 bases and J 6 bases; nucleotides not matched to a gene: 13. CDR3 sequence (DNA): TGTGCCAGCAGTTCACCGGGACAGGGGGCCACGGAGTTCGAGCAGTACTTC. Amino acids: CASSSPGQGATEFEQYF.

This chain links TRBV27 with TRBJ2-7, with a possible D match to TRBD1 (6 bases). This CDR3 has 14 residues. V gave up 4 bases and J gave up 3 bases, with 13 bases separating them. The germline V gene has CDR1 MNHEY and CDR2 SMNVEV (reference sequence). DNA for the CDR3: TGTGCCAGCAGTTCGGACAGACACCACTACGAGCAGTACTTC. Translated: CASSSDRHHYEQYF.

This clone has just one count. This rearrangement joins TRBV5-4 to TRBJ1-1; possible D gene TRBD1, 5 bases. V dropped 1 base and J dropped 5 bases, with 12 bases sitting between them. CDR1 SGHNT and CDR2 YYREEE come from the germline V gene (reference sequence). The CDR3 runs 14 residues. The CDR3 reads CASSLRGFGTEAFF. DNA of the CDR3: TGTGCCAGCAGCTTGAGGGGATTCGGGACTGAAGCTTTCTTT. The variable domain in full, with the rest retrieved from reference TRBV5-4 and TRBJ1-1, is ETGVTQSPTHLIKTRGQQVTLRCSSQSGHNTVSWYQQALGQGPQFIFQYYREEENGRGNFPPRFSGLQFPNYSSELNVNALELDDSALYLCASSLRGFGTEAFFGQGTRLTVV.